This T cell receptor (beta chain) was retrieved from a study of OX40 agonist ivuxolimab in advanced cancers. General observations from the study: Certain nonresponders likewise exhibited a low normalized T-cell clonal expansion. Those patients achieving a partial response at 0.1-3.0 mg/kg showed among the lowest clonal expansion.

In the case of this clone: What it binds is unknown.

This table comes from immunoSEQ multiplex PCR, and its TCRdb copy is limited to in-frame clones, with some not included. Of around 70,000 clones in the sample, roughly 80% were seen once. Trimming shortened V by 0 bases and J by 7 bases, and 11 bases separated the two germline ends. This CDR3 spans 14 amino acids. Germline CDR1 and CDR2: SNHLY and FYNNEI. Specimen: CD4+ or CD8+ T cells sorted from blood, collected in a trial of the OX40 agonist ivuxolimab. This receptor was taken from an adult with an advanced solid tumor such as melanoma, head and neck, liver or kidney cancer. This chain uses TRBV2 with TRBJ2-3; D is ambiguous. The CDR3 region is CASSEAWLQHTQYF. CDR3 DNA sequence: TGTGCCAGCAGTGAAGCGTGGCTACAACATACGCAGTATTTT.